These 15 T cell receptor beta chains originate from one sample sequenced in a study of blood T cell repertoires in COVID-19. Sequenced by immunoSEQ multiplex PCR; TCRdb stores in-frame clones only, minus some. Of about 30,000 clones listed, roughly nine tenths are singletons. Material for sequencing was peripheral blood. The receptors originated from a man older than 75 with acute or convalescent COVID-19.

The CDR3 bases are TGTGCCAGCAAAGGGGATTCGTATCAGCCCCAGCATTTT. Protein product: CASKGDSYQPQHF. The rearrangement links TRBV28 to TRBJ1-5, with D perhaps matching TRBD1 (5 bases). The germline V and J ends were trimmed by 7 bases and 5 bases, with 12 bases remaining between them. The germline V gene encodes CDR1 MDHEN and CDR2 SYDVKM. The CDR3 extends over 13 amino acids.

The chain uses TRBV9 and TRBJ2-1; TRBD2 agrees at 7 bases. The CDR3 is 13 residues long. Germline-derived CDR1 and CDR2 are SGDLS and YYNGEE. Unmatched junction bases numbered 2, after V lost 7 bases and J lost 1 base. CDR3 coding DNA: TGTGCCAGCGGGGGGGTATCCTACAATGAGCAGTTCTTC. This translates into CASGGVSYNEQFF.

The chain carries TRBV10-2 and TRBJ2-7; tentatively, D is TRBD1 (5 bases). This CDR3 has 14 amino acids. V was pared by 2 bases and J by 5 bases, with 13 bases between. Germline V gene lookup returns CDR1 WSHSY and CDR2 SAAADI. The CDR3 nucleotides are TGCGCCAGCAGTGAGCTATCAAGGGGAAACGAGCAGTACTTC. It encodes CASSELSRGNEQYF.

This clone has just a few counts. CDR3 in amino acids: CASSQEGRRDRGLGSPLHF. The CDR3 DNA reads TGTGCCAGCAGCCAAGAAGGTCGTCGGGACAGGGGCTTGGGGTCACCCCTCCACTTT. This rearrangement joins TRBV14 to TRBJ1-6, with 10 bases aligning to TRBD1. Germline values: CDR1 SGHDN, CDR2 FVKESK. The V segment lost 0 bases and the J segment 10 bases; nucleotides outside the gene matches: 15. The CDR3 totals 19 residues.

This rearrangement joins TRBV5-6 to TRBJ2-6; the D gene is possibly TRBD2 (5 bases). This CDR3 is built from 18 residues. Trimming pared 4 bases from V and 2 bases from J, leaving 19 bases between. From germline, CDR1 is SGHDT and CDR2 YYEEEE. The CDR3 DNA is TGTGCCAGCAGCCCTGACGAGGGCCTCCTTCCTGGGGCCAACGTCCTGACTTTC. Translating it yields CASSPDEGLLPGANVLTF.

The V and J genes are TRBV29-1 and TRBJ1-1, with unresolved D. CDR3 length equals 14 residues. Trimming cost V 4 bases and J 0 bases, with 12 bases left between them. Germline lookup yields CDR1 SQVTM and CDR2 ANQGSEA. CDR3 bases: TGCAGCGTTGGGTTGAGAGGCGTGAACACTGAAGCTTTCTTT. Protein sequence: CSVGLRGVNTEAFF. Combining the CDR3 with reference TRBV29-1 and TRBJ1-1 gives the whole variable domain SAVISQKPSRDICQRGTSLTIQCQVDSQVTMMFWYRQQPGQSLTLIATANQGSEATYESGFVIDKFPISRPNLTFSTLTVSNMSPEDSSIYLCSVGLRGVNTEAFFGQGTRLTVV.

This rearrangement joins TRBV18 to TRBJ1-2; 9 bases are shared with TRBD1. Germline trimming cut 2 bases from V and 3 bases from J; bases unmatched to any gene: 4. The CDR3 has 15 amino acids. In germline, CDR1 is KGHSH, CDR2 LQKENI. Here the CDR3 reads CASSPGQGNHYGYTF. DNA for the CDR3: TGTGCCAGCTCACCAGGACAGGGGAACCACTATGGCTACACCTTC.

This clone has a single count. J is TRBJ2-3 and V is TRBV4-2; TRBD2 aligns across 11 bases. Unmatched junction bases numbered 6, after V lost 0 bases and J lost 4 bases. Looked up from germline, CDR1 is LGHNA and CDR2 is YNFKEQ. The CDR3 totals 17 residues. Here the CDR3 reads CASSQEIAGGLADTQYF. For the CDR3, the DNA is TGTGCCAGCAGCCAAGAAATAGCGGGGGGGCTTGCAGATACGCAGTATTTT.

The chain joins TRBV30 to TRBJ1-2; TRBD1 might be the D (6 bases). The CDR3 sequence is 14 residues long. Looked up from germline, CDR1 is GTSNPN and CDR2 is SVGIG (reference sequence). V was clipped by 1 base and J by 10 bases, with 19 bases between them. The CDR3 reads CAWSATGYEGDYTF. The CDR3 DNA reads as TGTGCCTGGAGTGCCACAGGATACGAGGGGGACTACACCTTC.

This clone appeared a few times. This chain links TRBV7-3 with TRBJ2-5, with 7 positions matching TRBD1. The J segment lost 5 bases and the V segment lost 5 bases, leaving 8 bases of the junction unmatched. This CDR3 is 14 amino acids long. CDR1 is SGHTA and CDR2 is FQGTGA in the germline V gene. DNA of the CDR3: TGTGCCAGCAGCATCCAGGGGGATAGTGAGACCCAGTACTTC. Protein sequence: CASSIQGDSETQYF.

The chain links TRBV7-8 to TRBJ2-7; TRBD1 matches 9 bases. The CDR3 covers 15 residues. The V gene end was trimmed by 6 bases and the J gene end by 0 bases; junction bases not matched to a gene: 6. Germline V gene lookup returns CDR1 SGHVS and CDR2 FQNEAQ. The CDR3: CASSLGQGTSYEQYF. For the CDR3, the DNA is TGTGCCAGCAGTCTCGGACAGGGGACCTCCTACGAGCAGTACTTC.

As regards this clone: This same CDR3 is encoded by further DNA sequences in the sample. The rearrangement joins TRBV18 to TRBJ2-7; tentative D call: TRBD2 (7 bases). The V end lost 2 bases, the J end lost 2 bases, and 10 bases lay between the germline ends. CDR3 size: 14 residues. The V gene's germline CDR1 is KGHSH and CDR2 LQKENI. The CDR3: CASSPGGGAYEQYF. The CDR3 DNA sequence: TGTGCCAGCTCACCAGGCGGGGGCGCCTACGAGCAGTACTTC.

This chain joins TRBV5-6 and TRBJ2-5; the match to TRBD1 covers 7 bases. With V trimmed by 0 bases and J by 0 bases, 5 bases remained unmatched. Germline lookup yields CDR1 SGHDT and CDR2 YYEEEE. The length of the CDR3 is 16 residues. The CDR3 region has the DNA TGTGCCAGCAGCTTGGCGACAGGGCTGTACCAAGAGACCCAGTACTTC. Its protein product is CASSLATGLYQETQYF. Full variable domain (outside the CDR3, taken from reference TRBV5-6 and TRBJ2-5): DAGVTQSPTHLIKTRGQQVTLRCSPKSGHDTVSWYQQALGQGPQFIFQYYEEEERQRGNFPDRFSGHQFPNYSSELNVNALLLGDSALYLCASSLATGLYQETQYFGPGTRLLVL.

The V and J genes are TRBV12-3 or TRBV12-4 and TRBJ2-1; 8 positions agree with TRBD1. The CDR3 totals 13 residues. Losses at the gene ends were 6 bases for V and 7 bases for J; bases not matched to a gene: 5. The CDR3 nucleotides are TGTGCCAGCAGGTTGGACAGGGAGAATGAGCAGTTCTTC. Encoded protein: CASRLDRENEQFF.

The chain recombines TRBV29-1 with TRBJ1-2; TRBD1 aligns across 7 bases. Germline loops: CDR1 SQVTM, CDR2 ANQGSEA. The CDR3 length is 16 residues. Trimming took 4 bases from V and 8 from J; bases not matched to a gene: 19. The CDR3 DNA reads as TGCAGCGTTGTAAGCCTGATACCCGGGACAGAATACGGCTACACCTTC. Protein sequence: CSVVSLIPGTEYGYTF.